One and the same sample provided the 20 T cell receptor beta chains below, sequenced in a study of blood T cell repertoires in COVID-19 (dated by TCRdb to 2018 to 2020). The receptor library was made with the immunoSEQ multiplex PCR assay. As stored in TCRdb, this immuneACCESS dataset retains in-frame rearrangements with V and J assigned. A fraction of the clones does not appear; measured against another copy, unresolved V genes explain less than half of the discrepancy, and the remainder lacks a known reason. Within this sample are about 280,000 clones, with nearly 90% of them counted one time only. The ten top clones hold 9.4% of the sample. Sequencing was carried out using peripheral blood. The source is a man between 18 and 35 years old with active or convalescent COVID-19.

The chain couples TRBV3-1 (or the pseudogene TRBV3-2) to TRBJ2-7, with 9 bases fitting TRBD2. V lost 0 bases and J lost 6; bases outside the gene matches: 9. Germline V gives CDR1 LGHDT, CDR2 YNNKEL (reference sequence). This CDR3 spans 16 amino acids. The CDR3 loop reads CASSQDPAGGLFEQYF. CDR3 DNA: TGTGCCAGCAGCCAAGATCCGGCGGGGGGGCTCTTCGAGCAGTACTTC.

The rearrangement uses TRBV24-1 and TRBJ1-2; D is possibly TRBD1 (5 bases). The germline V and J ends were trimmed by 9 bases and 1 base, with 8 bases remaining between them. Germline V gene data show CDR1 as KGHDR and CDR2 as SFDVKD. There are 12 residues in the CDR3. CDR3: CATADSNYGYTF. CDR3 coding DNA: TGTGCCACCGCAGACAGTAACTATGGCTACACCTTC.

This chain uses TRBV10-1 with TRBJ1-4; no firm D call. The CDR3 length is 15 residues. CDR1 is WNHNN, CDR2 SYGVQD, per germline (reference sequence). V gave up 3 bases and J gave up 0 bases, with 8 bases separating them. CDR3 bases: TGCGCCAGCAGTGAATCCTCAGCAACTAATGAAAAACTGTTTTTT. Residues: CASSESSATNEKLFF.

V is TRBV15 and J is TRBJ2-1, with TRBD2 identical over 11 bases. The CDR3 is 19 amino acids. In germline, CDR1 is LNHNV, CDR2 YYDKDF (reference sequence). Trimming took 2 bases from V and 4 from J; bases not matched to a gene: 13. The CDR3 sequence is CATSRSPLGSGGEYNEQFF. DNA of the CDR3: TGTGCCACCAGCAGATCCCCACTGGGTAGCGGGGGGGAGTACAATGAGCAGTTCTTC.

V and J are TRBV3-1 (or the pseudogene TRBV3-2) and TRBJ1-2; D is unclear. Germline CDR1 is LGHDT and CDR2 is YNNKEL (reference sequence). V was cut by 0 bases and J by 5 bases, with 4 bases left in between. CDR3 length: 12 amino acids. CDR3 loop: CASSQDRYGYTF. In nucleotides, the CDR3 is TGTGCCAGCAGCCAAGACAGGTATGGCTACACCTTC.

The rearrangement uses TRBV29-1 and TRBJ1-1; maybe TRBD1 (5 bases). The CDR3 extends over 13 amino acids. V lost 7 bases, J lost 1 base, and 13 bases lay in between. Germline V gives CDR1 SQVTM, CDR2 ANQGSEA. CDR3 sequence: CSGFDRSNTEAFF. The CDR3, as DNA: TGCAGCGGCTTCGACAGATCGAACACTGAAGCTTTCTTT. Filled out from reference TRBV29-1 and TRBJ1-1, the complete variable domain reads SAVISQKPSRDICQRGTSLTIQCQVDSQVTMMFWYRQQPGQSLTLIATANQGSEATYESGFVIDKFPISRPNLTFSTLTVSNMSPEDSSIYLCSGFDRSNTEAFFGQGTRLTVV.

The V gene is TRBV29-1, the J gene TRBJ2-7, with D maybe TRBD2 (6 bases). The CDR3 runs 13 residues. V lost 7 bases and J 4 bases, leaving 17 bases between the germline ends. In germline, CDR1 is SQVTM, CDR2 ANQGSEA. The CDR3 here is CSARQAGGYEQYF. CDR3 sequence (DNA): TGCAGCGCTCGACAAGCTGGGGGGTACGAGCAGTACTTC.

The chain couples TRBV7-8 to TRBJ1-2; 11 bases match TRBD1. The junction had 9 bases not matched to a gene; V was cut back by 5 bases and J by 7 bases. The germline V gene has CDR1 SGHVS and CDR2 FQNEAQ. The CDR3 covers 15 residues. The DNA for the CDR3 is TGTGCCAGCAGCGAACTAAGGACAGGGGGCTTTGGCTACACCTTC. The encoded protein is CASSELRTGGFGYTF.

The chain recombines TRBV6-1 with TRBJ1-2; D is ambiguous. The CDR3 is made up of 18 amino acids. Germline V gene sequence: CDR1 MNHNS, CDR2 SASEGT. V lost 0 bases and J 3 bases, leaving 20 bases between the germline ends. The CDR3 spells CASSEAPGRSQKYYGYTF. CDR3 nucleotides: TGTGCCAGCAGTGAAGCCCCCGGGAGATCACAAAAATACTATGGCTACACCTTC.

The CDR3 region has the DNA TGTGCCAGCAGTGCAAGGGTCCAGGGGGCTACCGGGGAGCTGTTTTTT. This translates into CASSARVQGATGELFF. The chain combines TRBV6-1 with TRBJ2-2; 8 bases match TRBD1. The J segment lost 5 bases and the V segment lost 4 bases, leaving 9 bases of the junction unmatched. Germline CDR1 reads MNHNS; CDR2 reads SASEGT. This CDR3 comprises 16 residues.

The V and J genes are TRBV6-2 or TRBV6-3 and TRBJ2-1, with 12 bases fitting TRBD1. This CDR3 is built from 14 residues. Germline V gene lookup returns CDR1 MNHEY and CDR2 SVGEGT. The ends lost 7 bases at V and 8 bases at J; junction bases unmatched: 6. CDR3 loop: CASNPGQGADEQFF. For the CDR3, the DNA is TGTGCCAGCAACCCGGGACAGGGGGCCGATGAGCAGTTCTTC.

This chain joins TRBV11-3 and TRBJ2-7, with D tentatively TRBD2 (5 bases). The CDR3 has 19 amino acids. The V end lost 4 bases, the J end lost 0 bases, and 25 bases lay between the germline ends. Germline V CDR1 and CDR2: SGHNT, YENEEA. The chain's CDR3 is CASSSLVPGSRYSSYEQYF. As DNA, the CDR3 is TGTGCCAGCAGCTCCCTAGTCCCGGGGAGCCGATACTCCTCCTACGAGCAGTACTTC.

V and J are TRBV12-3 or TRBV12-4 and TRBJ1-2; weak D call: TRBD1 (5 bases). The CDR3 extends over 13 amino acids. V lost 10 bases and J lost 4, with 16 bases in between. Here the CDR3 reads CATWGRDVYGYTF. The CDR3 DNA reads as TGTGCCACCTGGGGCAGGGATGTCTATGGCTACACCTTC.

The J gene is TRBJ2-3, the V gene TRBV24-1; D is unresolved. Trimming left V 4 bases short and J 5 bases short, with 9 bases between. This CDR3 region has 13 residues. Germline CDR1 is KGHDR and CDR2 is SFDVKD. The CDR3, as DNA: TGTGCCACCAGTGACGAATTCGGAGATACGCAGTATTTT. Its translation: CATSDEFGDTQYF.

The chain links TRBV2 to TRBJ2-7; 12 nucleotides match TRBD1. The CDR3 extends over 19 amino acids. Germline V lookup: CDR1 SNHLY, CDR2 FYNNEI. The trim removed 5 bases at V and 3 bases at J, leaving 17 bases unmatched. The DNA of the CDR3 is TGTGCCAGCAGTCTGATGATCCGGGACAGGGGGCGCGGGGTCTACGAGCAGTACTTC. Translated, it gives CASSLMIRDRGRGVYEQYF.

The V gene is TRBV29-1, the J gene TRBJ2-7; D remains unclear. V lost 4 bases and J 7 bases, leaving 11 bases between the germline ends. The CDR3 has 11 residues. The germline gives CDR1 SQVTM, CDR2 ANQGSEA. CDR3 coding DNA: TGCAGCGTTGGTACCGCGGTGGAGCAGTACTTC. It is translated as CSVGTAVEQYF.

The J gene is TRBJ1-5, the V gene TRBV2; D is uncertain. The V and J ends lost 4 bases and 7 bases respectively, with 17 bases between them. Per germline, CDR1 SNHLY and CDR2 FYNNEI. The CDR3 spans 15 residues. CDR3 DNA sequence: TGTGCCAGCAGTGTGGTACCCCCCGAGGTGCAGCCCCAGCATTTT. Residues: CASSVVPPEVQPQHF.

V usage is TRBV11-3 and J usage is TRBJ1-2, with D possibly matching TRBD1 (5 bases). The V end lost 7 bases, the J end lost 3 bases, and 18 bases lay between the germline ends. The CDR3 is 15 amino acids. The germline V gene has CDR1 SGHNT and CDR2 YENEEA. Here the CDR3 DNA reads TGTGCCAGCACCTCGGGGGAGCCCGGATACTATGGCTACACCTTC. Its protein is CASTSGEPGYYGYTF.

The V call is TRBV24-1, the J call TRBJ2-3; 10 bases are shared with TRBD1. The CDR3 length is 17 residues. V lost 2 bases and J lost 4; bases outside the gene matches: 8. Germline-derived CDR1 and CDR2 are KGHDR and SFDVKD. This chain's CDR3 is CATSDSMTGTGADTQYF. CDR3 sequence (DNA): TGTGCCACCAGTGATTCTATGACCGGGACAGGGGCAGATACGCAGTATTTT.

The chain links TRBV6-5 to TRBJ1-5; TRBD1 might be the D (5 bases). This CDR3 has 14 amino acids. The germline V gene encodes CDR1 MNHEY and CDR2 SVGAGI. Trimming left V 5 bases short and J 1 base short, with 9 bases between. The CDR3 sequence: CASSNDRSNQPQHF. CDR3 bases: TGTGCCAGCAGTAATGACAGAAGCAATCAGCCCCAGCATTTT.